These T cell receptor beta chains were read from a single sample in a study of cytomegalovirus exposure and HLA in healthy donors. Clones were read by immunoSEQ multiplex PCR, and TCRdb kept only the in-frame ones, dropping some. The sample yields about 78,000 clones, 72% seen once. The material sequenced was PBMCs. The origin of the receptors is a woman aged 40 to 50 in good health and CMV-seropositive. The CDR3 runs from the conserved cysteine through the conserved F or W. A D gene is named only where the DNA matches it firmly. A row's size may be missing; if present it is once, few, many or a size class.

J: TRBJ2-7
D: TRBD1
length: 14
size: NA
V: TRBV30
DNA: TGTGCCTGGAAAAGGGGACAGACCTCCTACGAGCAGTACTTC
CDR3: CAWKRGQTSYEQYF

J: TRBJ2-3
D: TRBD1
length: 14
size: NA
V: TRBV2
DNA: TGTGCCAGCCGGGACAGGGGACATTCAGATACGCAGTATTTT
CDR3: CASRDRGHSDTQYF

J: TRBJ2-7
D: NA
length: 14
size: NA
V: TRBV6-5
DNA: TGTGCCAGCAGCCCCATTACAGGGAACTACGAGCAGTACTTC
CDR3: CASSPITGNYEQYF

J: TRBJ1-4
D: NA
length: 14
size: NA
V: TRBV18
DNA: TGTGCCAGCTCACCCGGTTCAACTAATGAAAAACTGTTTTTT
CDR3: CASSPGSTNEKLFF

J: TRBJ2-7
D: TRBD1
length: 13
size: NA
V: TRBV29-1
DNA: TGCAGCGTTGAGACAGGGGGTACCTACGAGCAGTACTTC
CDR3: CSVETGGTYEQYF

J: TRBJ2-1
D: NA
length: 15
size: NA
V: TRBV4-2
DNA: TGTGCCAGCAGCCAAGGGGGGGATCTCTACAATGAGCAGTTCTTC
CDR3: CASSQGGDLYNEQFF

J: TRBJ1-4
D: TRBD1
length: 15
size: few
V: TRBV30
DNA: TGTGCCTGGAGCCCCAGGGACAGAAGGAATGAAAAACTGTTTTTT
CDR3: CAWSPRDRRNEKLFF

J: TRBJ1-1
D: NA
length: 15
size: NA
V: TRBV6-5
DNA: TGTGCCAGCAGTTACTCGGGGAGCCTGAACACTGAAGCTTTCTTT
CDR3: CASSYSGSLNTEAFF

J: TRBJ1-1
D: NA
length: 15
size: NA
V: TRBV6-6
DNA: TGTGCCAGCAGTTACTCGGGCAGGGAGAACACTGAAGCTTTCTTT
CDR3: CASSYSGRENTEAFF

J: TRBJ2-5
D: TRBD1
length: 17
size: NA
V: TRBV25-1
DNA: TGTGCCAGCACCGGGGGGCCTTTTACAGGGGGCGAAGAGACCCAGTACTTC
CDR3: CASTGGPFTGGEETQYF

J: TRBJ2-3
D: TRBD2
length: 17
size: NA
V: TRBV18
DNA: TGTGCCAGCTCATCTCTAGCGGGAGGGGCTAGCACAGATACGCAGTATTTT
CDR3: CASSSLAGGASTDTQYF

J: TRBJ2-1
D: TRBD2
length: 17
size: NA
V: TRBV5-1
DNA: TGCGCCAGCAGGATCGAACTAGCGGGGGGTAGGGTGGATGAGCAGTTCTTC
CDR3: CASRIELAGGRVDEQFF

J: TRBJ2-5
D: TRBD1
length: 12
size: NA
V: TRBV6-6
DNA: TGTGCCAGCAGCTCGGGACAGGCGACCCAGTACTTC
CDR3: CASSSGQATQYF

J: TRBJ2-7
D: NA
length: 16
size: NA
V: TRBV19
DNA: TGTGCCAGTAGTATCGATCGACAGGCCGCGTCCTACGAGCAGTACTTC
CDR3: CASSIDRQAASYEQYF

J: TRBJ1-5
D: NA
length: 13
size: NA
V: TRBV7-8
DNA: TGTGCCAGCAGCCCTAATAGCAATCAGCCCCAGCATTTT
CDR3: CASSPNSNQPQHF

J: TRBJ1-1
D: TRBD1
length: 13
size: many
V: TRBV6-5
DNA: TGTGCCAGCAGTTACAGGGGGCCCCGAGAAGCTTTCTTT
CDR3: CASSYRGPREAFF

J: TRBJ1-2
D: TRBD1
length: 16
size: NA
V: TRBV6-5
DNA: TGTGCCAGCAGTTCCCTAGGGACAGGGGCGAACTATGGCTACACCTTC
CDR3: CASSSLGTGANYGYTF

J: TRBJ1-1
D: NA
length: 15
size: few
V: TRBV12-2
DNA: TGTGCAAGTCGCGACCCGGGACAAATGAACACTGAAGCTTTCTTT
CDR3: CASRDPGQMNTEAFF

J: TRBJ1-1
D: NA
length: 15
size: NA
V: TRBV5-6
DNA: TGTGCCAGCAGCTTGAGACAGGCTTTGAACACTGAAGCTTTCTTT
CDR3: CASSLRQALNTEAFF

J: TRBJ1-2
D: TRBD1
length: 15
size: few
V: TRBV6-5
DNA: TGTGCCAGCAGTTACCGCGGACAGGGCAGCTATGGCTACACCTTC
CDR3: CASSYRGQGSYGYTF

J: TRBJ1-1
D: NA
length: 14
size: NA
V: TRBV10-2
DNA: TGCGCCAGCATTGGGGCAGGGGAGAACACTGAAGCTTTCTTT
CDR3: CASIGAGENTEAFF

J: TRBJ1-2
D: NA
length: 13
size: NA
V: TRBV2
DNA: TGTGCCAGCATGGCAGGGTCAAACTATGGCTACACCTTC
CDR3: CASMAGSNYGYTF